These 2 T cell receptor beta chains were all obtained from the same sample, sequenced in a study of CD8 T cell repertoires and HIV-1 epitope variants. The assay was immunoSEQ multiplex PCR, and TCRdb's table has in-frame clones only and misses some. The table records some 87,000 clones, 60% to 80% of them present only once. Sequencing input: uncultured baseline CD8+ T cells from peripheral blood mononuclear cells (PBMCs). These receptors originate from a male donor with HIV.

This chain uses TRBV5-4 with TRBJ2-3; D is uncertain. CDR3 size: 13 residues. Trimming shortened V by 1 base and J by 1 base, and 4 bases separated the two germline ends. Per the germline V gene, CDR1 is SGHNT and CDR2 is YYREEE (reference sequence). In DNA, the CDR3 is TGTGCCAGCAGCTTGACAGGCACAGATACGCAGTATTTT. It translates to CASSLTGTDTQYF.

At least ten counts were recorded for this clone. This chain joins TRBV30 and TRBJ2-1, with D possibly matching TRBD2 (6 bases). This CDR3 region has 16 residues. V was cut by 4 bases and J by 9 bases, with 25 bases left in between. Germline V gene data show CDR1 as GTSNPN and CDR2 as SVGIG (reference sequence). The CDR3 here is CAWIPRPAGPRGEQFF. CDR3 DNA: TGTGCCTGGATCCCGAGGCCGGCGGGGCCCCGGGGTGAGCAGTTCTTC.